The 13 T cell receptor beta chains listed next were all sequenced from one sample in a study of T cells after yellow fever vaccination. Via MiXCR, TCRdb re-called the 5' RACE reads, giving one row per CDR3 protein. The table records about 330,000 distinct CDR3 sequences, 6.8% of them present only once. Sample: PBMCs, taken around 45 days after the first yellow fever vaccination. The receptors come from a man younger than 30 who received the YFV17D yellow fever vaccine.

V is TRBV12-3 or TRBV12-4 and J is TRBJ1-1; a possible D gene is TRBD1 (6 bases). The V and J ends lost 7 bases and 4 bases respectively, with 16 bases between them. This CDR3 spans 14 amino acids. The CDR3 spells CASIGGALGTEAFF. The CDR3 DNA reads TGTGCCAGCATTGGGGGGGCGTTAGGCACTGAAGCTTTCTTT.

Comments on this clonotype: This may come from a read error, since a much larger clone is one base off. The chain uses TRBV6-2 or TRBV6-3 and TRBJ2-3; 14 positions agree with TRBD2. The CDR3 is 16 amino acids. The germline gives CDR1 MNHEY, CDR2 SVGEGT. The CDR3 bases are TGTGCCAGCAGGTTCCCGGGACTAGCGGGGGCCGGAACGCAGGATTTT. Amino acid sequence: CASRFPGLAGAGTQDF.

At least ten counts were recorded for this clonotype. The chain's CDR3 is CSTGEVKNIQYF. For the CDR3, the DNA is TGCAGTACAGGGGAGGTCAAAAACATTCAGTACTTC. The chain has TRBV20-1 and TRBJ2-4, with D possibly TRBD1 on 7 matching bases. CDR3 length: 12 residues. Trimming took 8 bases from V and 3 from J, leaving 11 bases between them. Germline V gives CDR1 DFQATT, CDR2 SNEGSKA (reference sequence).

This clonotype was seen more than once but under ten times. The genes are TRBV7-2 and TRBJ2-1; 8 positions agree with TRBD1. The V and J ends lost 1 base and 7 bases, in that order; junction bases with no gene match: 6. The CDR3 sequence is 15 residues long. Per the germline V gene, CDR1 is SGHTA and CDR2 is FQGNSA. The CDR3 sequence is CASSLGAGGWNEQFF. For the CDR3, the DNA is TGTGCCAGCAGCTTAGGGGCAGGGGGCTGGAATGAGCAGTTCTTC. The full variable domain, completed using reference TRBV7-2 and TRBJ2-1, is GAGVSQSPSNKVTEKGKDVELRCDPISGHTALYWYRQSLGQGLEFLIYFQGNSAPDKSGLPSDRFSAERTGGSVSTLTIQRTQQEDSAVYLCASSLGAGGWNEQFFGPGTRLTVL.

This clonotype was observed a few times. The CDR3 region has the DNA TGCGCCAGCAGCCAAGTCATCGGGCAGACGTATGGCTACACCTTC. It translates to CASSQVIGQTYGYTF. The rearrangement joins TRBV4-1 to TRBJ1-2; D unresolved. The CDR3 extends over 15 amino acids. Germline V gene data show CDR1 as MGHRA and CDR2 as YSYEKL. Trimming stripped 1 base from V and 5 bases from J, with 14 bases between.

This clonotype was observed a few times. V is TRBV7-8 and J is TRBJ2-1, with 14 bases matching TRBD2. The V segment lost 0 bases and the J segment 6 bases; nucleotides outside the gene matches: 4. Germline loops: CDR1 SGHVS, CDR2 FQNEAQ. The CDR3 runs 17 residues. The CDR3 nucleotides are TGTGCCAGCAGCTTAGCGGGGGGGACTAGCGGGGGCAATGAGCAGTTCTTC. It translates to CASSLAGGTSGGNEQFF.

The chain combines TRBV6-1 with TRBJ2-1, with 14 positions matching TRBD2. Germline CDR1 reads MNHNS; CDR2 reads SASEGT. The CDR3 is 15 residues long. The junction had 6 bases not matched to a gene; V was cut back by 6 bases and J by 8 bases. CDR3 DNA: TGTGCCAGCAGCCCGACTAGCGGGGGGGTGCATGAGCAGTTCTTC. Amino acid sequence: CASSPTSGGVHEQFF.

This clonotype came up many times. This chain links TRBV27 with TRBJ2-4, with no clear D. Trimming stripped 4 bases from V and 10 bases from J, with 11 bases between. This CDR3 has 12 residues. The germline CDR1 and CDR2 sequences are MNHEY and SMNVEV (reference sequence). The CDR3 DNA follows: TGTGCCAGCAGTTCAGGAACAGATATTCAGTACTTC. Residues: CASSSGTDIQYF.

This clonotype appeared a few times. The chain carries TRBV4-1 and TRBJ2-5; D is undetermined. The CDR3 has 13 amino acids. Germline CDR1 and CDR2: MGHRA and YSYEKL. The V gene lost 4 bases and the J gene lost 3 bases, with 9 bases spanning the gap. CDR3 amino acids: CASSPLPEETQYF. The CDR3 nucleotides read TGCGCCAGCAGCCCCCTCCCCGAAGAGACCCAGTACTTC.

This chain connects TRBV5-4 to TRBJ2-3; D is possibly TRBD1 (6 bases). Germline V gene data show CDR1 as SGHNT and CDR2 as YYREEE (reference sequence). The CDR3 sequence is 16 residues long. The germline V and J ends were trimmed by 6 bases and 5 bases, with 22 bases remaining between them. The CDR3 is CASTKSFAGAGDTQYF. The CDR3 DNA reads TGTGCCAGCACGAAGAGCTTCGCAGGGGCAGGAGATACGCAGTATTTT.

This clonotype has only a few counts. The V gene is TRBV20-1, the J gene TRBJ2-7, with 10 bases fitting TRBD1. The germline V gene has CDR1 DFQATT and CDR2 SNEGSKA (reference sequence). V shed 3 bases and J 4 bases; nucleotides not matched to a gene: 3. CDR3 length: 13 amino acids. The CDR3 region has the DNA TGCAGTGCTAGTGGGACAGGGGTTTACGAGCAGTACTTC. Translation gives CSASGTGVYEQYF.

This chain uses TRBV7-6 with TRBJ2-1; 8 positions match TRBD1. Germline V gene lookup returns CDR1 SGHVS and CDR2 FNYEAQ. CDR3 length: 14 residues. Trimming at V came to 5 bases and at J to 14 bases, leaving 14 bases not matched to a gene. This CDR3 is CASSATQGVKGKFF. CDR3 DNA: TGTGCCAGCAGCGCCACACAGGGGGTAAAAGGAAAGTTCTTC.

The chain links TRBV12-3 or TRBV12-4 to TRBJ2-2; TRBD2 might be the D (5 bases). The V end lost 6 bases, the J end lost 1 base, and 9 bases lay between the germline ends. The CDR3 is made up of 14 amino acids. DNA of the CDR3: TGTGCCAGCAGACCGGGATGGAACACCGGGGAGCTGTTTTTT. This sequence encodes CASRPGWNTGELFF.